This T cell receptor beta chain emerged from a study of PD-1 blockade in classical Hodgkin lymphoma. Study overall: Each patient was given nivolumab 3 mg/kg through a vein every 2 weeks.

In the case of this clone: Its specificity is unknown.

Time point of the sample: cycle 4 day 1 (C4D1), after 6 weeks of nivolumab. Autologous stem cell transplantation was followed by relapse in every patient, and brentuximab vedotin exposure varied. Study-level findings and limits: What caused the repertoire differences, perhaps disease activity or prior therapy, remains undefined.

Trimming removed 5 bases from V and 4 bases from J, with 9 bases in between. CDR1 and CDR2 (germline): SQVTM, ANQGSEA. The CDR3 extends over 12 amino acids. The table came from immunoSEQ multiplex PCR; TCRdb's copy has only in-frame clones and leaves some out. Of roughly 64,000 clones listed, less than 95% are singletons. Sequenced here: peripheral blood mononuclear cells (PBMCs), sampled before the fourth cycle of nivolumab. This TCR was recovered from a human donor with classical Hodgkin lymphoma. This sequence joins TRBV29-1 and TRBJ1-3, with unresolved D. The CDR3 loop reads CSVIVGGNTIYF. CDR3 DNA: TGCAGCGTTATCGTGGGAGGAAACACCATATATTTT.